The 7 T cell receptor beta chains reported below all come from one sample, sequenced in a study of T cell clonotyping in hematopoietic cell transplantation. Some clones are missing from TCRdb's copy, which holds only in-frame ones; the method was immunoSEQ multiplex PCR. This table has fewer than 40,000 clones, approximately 88% appearing once. The sequencing sample was made of peripheral blood mononuclear cells. These receptors came from a middle-aged woman in good health. Some clones in this sample may be carry-over from other donors' samples.

The gene calls are TRBV7-8 and TRBJ2-2, with D maybe TRBD2 (6 bases). V lost 9 bases to trimming and J lost 7 bases, with 12 bases between them. The germline V gene encodes CDR1 SGHVS and CDR2 FQNEAQ. The length of the CDR3 is 12 residues. CDR3 loop: CARSWEVGELFF. The CDR3 coding sequence is TGTGCCAGATCCTGGGAGGTCGGGGAGCTGTTTTTT.

The chain uses TRBV6-6 and TRBJ1-5, with D perhaps TRBD1 (6 bases). From germline, CDR1 is MNHNY and CDR2 SVGAGI (reference sequence). With 6 bases removed from V and 2 bases from J, the gap between germline ends came to 14 bases. The CDR3 sequence is 15 residues long. CDR3 in DNA: TGTGCCAGCAGGTCCCCCGGGGGCGGCAATCAGCCCCAGCATTTT. Translation gives CASRSPGGGNQPQHF.

Here the CDR3 reads CAWAAGQNTEAFF. DNA for the CDR3: TGTGCCTGGGCCGCAGGACAGAACACTGAAGCTTTCTTT. This chain joins TRBV30 and TRBJ1-1; D might be TRBD1 (5 bases). Germline V gene lookup returns CDR1 GTSNPN and CDR2 SVGIG (reference sequence). The CDR3 runs 13 residues. Trimming took 5 bases from V and 1 from J, leaving 11 bases between them.

The V gene is TRBV11-1, the J gene TRBJ2-3; 16 bases fit TRBD2. This CDR3 region has 16 residues. V was pared by 3 bases and J by 10 bases, with 7 bases of the junction left unmatched. The germline gives CDR1 SGHAT, CDR2 FQDESV (reference sequence). In nucleotides, the CDR3 is TGTGCCAGCAGCTTGGGAGCCGGGACTAGCGGGAGGGCGCAGTATTTT. Its translation is CASSLGAGTSGRAQYF.

This chain connects TRBV7-3 to TRBJ2-3, with unresolved D. CDR1 is SGHTA and CDR2 is FQGTGA in the germline V gene. V gave up 5 bases and J gave up 2 bases, with 14 bases separating them. The CDR3 is made up of 15 amino acids. The DNA of the CDR3 is TGTGCCAGCAGCCGTGGACGCCTTAACACAGATACGCAGTATTTT. Translated, it gives CASSRGRLNTDTQYF. Using reference TRBV7-3 and TRBJ2-3 for the parts outside the CDR3, the full variable domain is GAGVSQTPSNKVTEKGKYVELRCDPISGHTALYWYRQSLGQGPEFLIYFQGTGAADDSGLPNDRFFAVRPEGSVSTLKIQRTERGDSAVYLCASSRGRLNTDTQYFGPGTRLTVL.

V gene TRBV7-9 combines with J gene TRBJ2-2; D is unclear. This CDR3 contains 14 residues. Germline CDR1 and CDR2: SEHNR and FQNEAQ (reference sequence). Trimming removed 5 bases at V and 5 bases at J, with 12 bases between. The CDR3 spells CASSPFTETGELFF. The CDR3 nucleotides are TGTGCCAGCAGCCCGTTCACAGAGACCGGGGAGCTGTTTTTT.

The chain combines TRBV25-1 with TRBJ2-3, with 10 nucleotides matching TRBD2. The germline V gene has CDR1 MGHDK and CDR2 SYGVNS. The CDR3 has 18 residues. The V gene end was trimmed by 2 bases and the J gene end by 3 bases; junction bases not matched to a gene: 11. Here the CDR3 reads CASSEGFPSGRLTDTQYF. The CDR3 DNA reads as TGTGCCAGCAGTGAAGGGTTTCCTAGCGGGAGATTGACAGATACGCAGTATTTT.